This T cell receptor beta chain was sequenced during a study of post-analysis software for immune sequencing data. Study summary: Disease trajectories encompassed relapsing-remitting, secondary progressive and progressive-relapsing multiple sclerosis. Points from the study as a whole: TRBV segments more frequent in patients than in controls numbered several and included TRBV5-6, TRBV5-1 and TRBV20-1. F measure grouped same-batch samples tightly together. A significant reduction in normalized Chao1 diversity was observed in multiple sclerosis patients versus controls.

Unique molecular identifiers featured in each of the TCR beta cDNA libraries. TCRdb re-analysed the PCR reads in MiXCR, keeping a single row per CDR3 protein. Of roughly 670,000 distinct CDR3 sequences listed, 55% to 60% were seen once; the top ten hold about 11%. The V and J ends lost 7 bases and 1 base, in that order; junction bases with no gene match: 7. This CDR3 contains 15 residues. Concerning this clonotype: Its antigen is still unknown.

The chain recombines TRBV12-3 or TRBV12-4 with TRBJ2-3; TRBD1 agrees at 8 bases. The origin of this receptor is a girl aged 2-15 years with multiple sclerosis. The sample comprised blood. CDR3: CASTHKGQGTDTQYF. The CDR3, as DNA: TGTGCCAGCACCCACAAGGGACAGGGCACAGATACGCAGTATTTT.